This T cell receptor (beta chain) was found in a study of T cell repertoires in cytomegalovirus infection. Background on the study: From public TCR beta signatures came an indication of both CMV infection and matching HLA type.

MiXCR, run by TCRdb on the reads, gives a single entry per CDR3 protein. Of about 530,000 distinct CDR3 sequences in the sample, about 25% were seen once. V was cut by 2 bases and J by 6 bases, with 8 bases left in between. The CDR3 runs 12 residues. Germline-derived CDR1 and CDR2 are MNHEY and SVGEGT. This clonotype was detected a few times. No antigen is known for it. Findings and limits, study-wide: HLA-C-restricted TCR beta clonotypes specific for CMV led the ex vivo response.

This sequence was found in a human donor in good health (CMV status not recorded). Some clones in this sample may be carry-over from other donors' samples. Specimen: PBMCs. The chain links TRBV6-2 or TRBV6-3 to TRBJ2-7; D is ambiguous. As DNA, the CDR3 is TGTGCCAGCAGTTACGGCCGCGGCGAGCAGTACGTC. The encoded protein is CASSYGRGEQYV.